Listed below are T cell receptor beta chains from one sample, sequenced in a study of T cell responses to AZD1222 COVID-19 vaccine. Measured with immunoSEQ multiplex PCR; TCRdb has only the in-frame clones, and not every one. The sample carries some 130,000 clones, roughly 93% recorded once. The sequencing here drew on peripheral blood, taken on day 0 of AZD1222 vaccination. The receptors originated from an adult in good health. Each CDR3 is given with its conserved first and last residue. The D gene is left open where the match is weak. The size entry is marked missing in some rows and otherwise reads once, few, many or a size class.

j_call	d_call	clone_size	v_call	cdr3_nt	cdr3_aa
TRBJ2-7	NA	NA	TRBV27	TGTGCCAGCTCGCCAGGGATTTTCTACGAGCAGTACTTC	CASSPGIFYEQYF
TRBJ2-7	TRBD1	NA	TRBV6-6	TGTGCCAGCAGTTACACACGGACAGGGGGCGACGAGCAGTACTTC	CASSYTRTGGDEQYF
TRBJ1-3	TRBD1	NA	TRBV2	TGTGCCAGCCGAGACAGGGTAACTGGAAACACCATATATTTT	CASRDRVTGNTIYF
TRBJ2-2	NA	NA	TRBV25-1	TGTGCCAGCAGTGAATTCCCTACAGGCGCGAACACCGGGGAGCTGTTTTTT	CASSEFPTGANTGELFF
TRBJ2-1	TRBD2	NA	TRBV5-1	TGCGCCAGCAGCCCCAACAGCGGGGAGTGGGGGAATGAGCAGTTCTTC	CASSPNSGEWGNEQFF
TRBJ2-1	TRBD2	NA	TRBV9	TGTGCCAGCAGCCTTTTAGCGGGAGGCCTCTACAATGAGCAGTTCTTC	CASSLLAGGLYNEQFF
TRBJ1-5	NA	NA	TRBV2	TGTGCCAGCAAGGAAAGAAGCAATCAGCCCCAGCATTTT	CASKERSNQPQHF
TRBJ2-5	NA	NA	TRBV5-1	TGCGCCAGCAGAAGAGCGGGCGGCCCCCGGCAATTAGAGACCCAGTACTTC	CASRRAGGPRQLETQYF
TRBJ1-1	NA	NA	TRBV6-4	TGTGCCAGCAGATCGACAGATATGAACACTGAAGCTTTCTTT	CASRSTDMNTEAFF
TRBJ2-1	TRBD1	NA	TRBV9	TGTGCCAGCAGCCTGACAGGGAGCTCCTACAATGAGCAGTTCTTC	CASSLTGSSYNEQFF
TRBJ1-5	TRBD1	NA	TRBV19	TGTGCCAGTACCGACGCCCGGGACAGGGAAGAGATTGGCCCCTATAGCAATCAGCCCCAGCATTTT	CASTDARDREEIGPYSNQPQHF
TRBJ1-1	NA	NA	TRBV6-5	TGTGCCAGCAGTTACTCCCGCCCGGGGAACACTGAAGCTTTCTTT	CASSYSRPGNTEAFF
TRBJ1-1	NA	NA	TRBV30	TGTGCCGGGACTGGAGGTTGGGACACTGAAGCTTTCTTT	CAGTGGWDTEAFF
TRBJ2-2	NA	NA	TRBV25-1	TGTGCCAGCAGTGAATATGGTCCGGCCGGGGAGCTGTTTTTT	CASSEYGPAGELFF
TRBJ2-5	TRBD1	once	TRBV14	TGTGCCAGCAGCCAAACGGGACAGGGTTACCAAGAGACCCAGTACTTC	CASSQTGQGYQETQYF
TRBJ1-1	TRBD1	NA	TRBV27	TGTGCCAGCACATCAAGGGGGCGGGACACTGAAGCTTTCTTT	CASTSRGRDTEAFF
TRBJ2-1	NA	NA	TRBV21-1	TGTGCCAGCAGCAAAGCGCGGACTAGCGGGACCTACAATGAGCAGTTCTTC	CASSKARTSGTYNEQFF
TRBJ2-3	NA	NA	TRBV5-4	TGTGCCAGCAGCTTGGTAGGCACAGATACGCAGTATTTT	CASSLVGTDTQYF
TRBJ2-7	TRBD2	NA	TRBV3-1/TRBV3-2	TGTGCCAGCAGCCAAGTCTGGACTAGCGGATCCGACGAGCAGTACTTC	CASSQVWTSGSDEQYF
TRBJ2-3	NA	once	TRBV28	TGTGCCAGCAGTCTCCGGACAGTTGGGCAAGATACGCAGTATTTT	CASSLRTVGQDTQYF
TRBJ1-6	TRBD1	NA	TRBV6-5	TGTGCCAGCAGCTATACAGGGGTCAATTCACCCCTCCACTTT	CASSYTGVNSPLHF
TRBJ2-2	NA	once	TRBV5-5	TGTGCCAGCAGCTTGGAGGTCGGGGAGCTGTTTTTT	CASSLEVGELFF
TRBJ1-4	TRBD1	NA	TRBV28	TGTGCCAGCAGTTTCACAGGGGAGGGGGCGGACGAAAAACTGTTTTTT	CASSFTGEGADEKLFF
TRBJ1-1	NA	few	TRBV6-1	TGTGCCAGCAGTGAAGCGCTCAAGGACGAGAAAGCTTTCTTT	CASSEALKDEKAFF
TRBJ1-2	NA	NA	TRBV7-9	TGTGCCAGCAGCCCTTCCACCTTC	CASSPSTF
TRBJ1-6	TRBD1	NA	TRBV18	TGTGCCAGCTCACCACCGAGGACAGGGTCGGATTCACCCCTCCACTTT	CASSPPRTGSDSPLHF
TRBJ1-5	TRBD1	NA	TRBV19	TGTGCCAGTAGGTCAATCCAGACAGGGAGCAATCAGCCCCAGCATTTT	CASRSIQTGSNQPQHF
TRBJ2-3	NA	NA	TRBV29-1	TGCAGCTTTAGAAGTGCCACAGATACGCAGTATTTT	CSFRSATDTQYF
TRBJ1-3	NA	NA	TRBV12-3/TRBV12-4	TGTGCCAGCAGTTTTGGAAACACCATATATTTT	CASSFGNTIYF
TRBJ2-7	NA	NA	TRBV21-1	TGTGCCAGCAGTCCCTCTTACGAGCAGTACTTC	CASSPSYEQYF
TRBJ2-1	NA	NA	TRBV7-9	TGTGCCAGCAGCCCCAAGGCCCCCTACAATGAGCAGTTCTTC	CASSPKAPYNEQFF
TRBJ2-1	TRBD2	NA	TRBV2	TGTGCCAGCAGTGACGCGGGAGGGGAAAATGAGCAGTTCTTC	CASSDAGGENEQFF
TRBJ1-5	NA	NA	TRBV27	TGTGCCAGCAGTTTAGGTCGGGATCAGCCCCAGCATTTT	CASSLGRDQPQHF
TRBJ2-2	NA	NA	TRBV27	TGTGCCAGCAGTCCCCCCGGAGGCACCGGGGAGCTGTTTTTT	CASSPPGGTGELFF
TRBJ2-5	TRBD1	NA	TRBV19	TGTGCCAGTAGTATAGGTAACAGGGGTGAGACCCAGTACTTC	CASSIGNRGETQYF
TRBJ2-7	TRBD1	NA	TRBV4-1	TGCGCCAGCAGCCAAGATTGGACAGGGGGAATCTACGAGCAGTACTTC	CASSQDWTGGIYEQYF
TRBJ2-1	TRBD2	NA	TRBV7-9	TGTGCCAGCAGACCCCCGGGACTAGCGAGCACCAATGAGCAGTTCTTC	CASRPPGLASTNEQFF
TRBJ2-1	NA	NA	TRBV19	TGTGCCAGTCGGGTCGGGGGCGGCTACAATGAGCAGTTCTTC	CASRVGGGYNEQFF
TRBJ1-2	TRBD1	NA	TRBV15	TGTGCCACCAGCAGATTTACGACAGGGAGCTATGGCTACACCTTC	CATSRFTTGSYGYTF
TRBJ1-1	NA	NA	TRBV9	TGTGCCAGCAGAGCCCCAGCGAGTACTGAAGCTTTCTTT	CASRAPASTEAFF
TRBJ2-1	TRBD2	NA	TRBV6-5	TGTGCCAGCATGACGACGAGCGGGGGCTATGAGCAGTTCTTC	CASMTTSGGYEQFF
TRBJ2-1	NA	NA	TRBV30	TGTGCCTGGAGTGTACCGGGGGATAGCATTGAGCAGTTCTTC	CAWSVPGDSIEQFF
TRBJ1-1	TRBD1	NA	TRBV10-3	TGTGCCATCAGTGAATCAGGGACAGGGGACACTGAAGCTTTCTTT	CAISESGTGDTEAFF
TRBJ2-7	NA	few	TRBV19	TGTGCCAGTAGTATTGGACAGCGAGGCTCCTACGAGCAGTACTTC	CASSIGQRGSYEQYF
TRBJ1-4	TRBD1	NA	TRBV28	TGTGCCAGCAGTGCTGGACAGGGTGTAAGTAGAGAAAAACTGTTTTTT	CASSAGQGVSREKLFF
TRBJ2-7	NA	NA	TRBV5-1	TGCGCCAGCAGCTTGGTAGGGGAAGGGAGCTACGAGCAGTACTTC	CASSLVGEGSYEQYF
TRBJ2-7	NA	NA	TRBV30	TGTGCCTGGAGGCCACAGGGCTACGAGCAGTACTTC	CAWRPQGYEQYF
TRBJ2-7	NA	NA	TRBV24-1	TGTGCCACCAGTGATTCCTCCAATCCGGGGTTAAGCTACGAGCAGTACTTC	CATSDSSNPGLSYEQYF
TRBJ2-2	NA	NA	TRBV9	TGTGCCAGCAGCTACCCAAACACCGGGGAGCTGTTTTTT	CASSYPNTGELFF
TRBJ1-1	TRBD1	once	TRBV10-1	TGCGCCAGCAGTGTAGGACAGGGGGCGAACGCTGAAGCTTTCTTT	CASSVGQGANAEAFF
TRBJ2-5	NA	NA	TRBV7-9	TGTGCCAGCAGTTTCGGGGTCGAAGAGACCCAGTACTTC	CASSFGVEETQYF
TRBJ2-1	NA	NA	TRBV19	TGTGCCAGTAGTATTCGGGGAGGGGGACGATTAAATGAGCAGTTCTTC	CASSIRGGGRLNEQFF
TRBJ1-4	NA	NA	TRBV3-1/TRBV3-2	TGTGCCAGCGGTAGGGTGGACGAAAAACTGTTTTTT	CASGRVDEKLFF
TRBJ2-3	TRBD1	NA	TRBV29-1	TGCAGCGTTTCAAACCGGGACAGATCCACAGATACGCAGTATTTT	CSVSNRDRSTDTQYF
TRBJ1-5	TRBD1	NA	TRBV27	TGTGCCAGCAGTCCCCAAGGGACAGCTAGCAATCAGCCCCAGCATTTT	CASSPQGTASNQPQHF
TRBJ1-5	NA	NA	TRBV7-8	TGTGCCAGCAGCTTAAGACAGGCTGAGGGTCAGCCCCAGCATTTT	CASSLRQAEGQPQHF
TRBJ2-1	NA	NA	TRBV24-1	TGTGCCACCAGTGGGAGCGGCAGCTCCTACAATGAGCAGTTCTTC	CATSGSGSSYNEQFF
TRBJ1-1	NA	NA	TRBV3-1/TRBV3-2	TGTGCCAGCAGCCAAGGACACTGGGGAAGCACTGAAGCTTTCTTT	CASSQGHWGSTEAFF